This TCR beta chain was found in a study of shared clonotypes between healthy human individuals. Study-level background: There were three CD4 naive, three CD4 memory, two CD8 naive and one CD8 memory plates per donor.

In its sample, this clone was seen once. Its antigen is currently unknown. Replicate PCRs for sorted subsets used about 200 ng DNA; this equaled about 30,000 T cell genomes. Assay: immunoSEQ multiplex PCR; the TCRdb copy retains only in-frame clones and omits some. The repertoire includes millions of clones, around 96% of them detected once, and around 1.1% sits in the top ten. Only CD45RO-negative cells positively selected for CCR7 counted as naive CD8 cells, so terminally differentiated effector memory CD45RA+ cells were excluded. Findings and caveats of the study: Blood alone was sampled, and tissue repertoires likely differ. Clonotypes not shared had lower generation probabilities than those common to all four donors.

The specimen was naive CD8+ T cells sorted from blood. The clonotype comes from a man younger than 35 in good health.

The CDR3 sequence: CAWSVTGSSEQFF. CDR3 DNA: TGTGCCTGGAGTGTAACCGGGTCAAGTGAGCAGTTCTTC. The chain employs TRBV30 and TRBJ2-1; no firm D call. Looked up from germline, CDR1 is GTSNPN and CDR2 is SVGIG (reference sequence). There are 13 residues in the CDR3. The ends were cut back, 0 bases at V and 9 bases at J, with 12 bases in the middle.